The 10 T cell receptor beta chains listed next were all sequenced from one sample in a study of T cells in Graves' hyperthyroidism and ophthalmopathy. Researchers took RNA transcripts and amplified the TCR beta CDR3 regions from them. HTBI primers were the set used in a first-round RT-PCR of the TCR CDR3. Using its own MiXCR run on the multiplex PCR reads, TCRdb lists one record per CDR3 protein. The sample yields around 500,000 distinct CDR3 sequences, around 15% seen once. Sequenced input: blood. All receptors derive from a woman in her thirties or forties with Graves' hyperthyroidism.

With respect to this clonotype: A much larger clone sits a single nucleotide away, making a read error possible. This CDR3 fails to terminate in the conserved phenylalanine or tryptophan, so it likely reflects a read error. The chain joins TRBV5-5 to TRBJ1-2; perhaps TRBD1 as D (5 bases). V was cut by 4 bases and J by 2 bases, with 12 bases left in between. The germline CDR1 and CDR2 sequences are SGHKS and YYEKEE (reference sequence). The CDR3 covers 14 residues. The CDR3 protein is CASSPEPGNYGYTL. In nucleotides, the CDR3 is TGTGCCAGCAGCCCGGAGCCAGGGAACTATGGCTACACCCTC.

This clonotype was seen ten or more times. The chain links TRBV5-1 to TRBJ2-2, with no clear D. In germline, CDR1 is SGHRS, CDR2 YFSETQ. Trimming shortened V by 0 bases and J by 5 bases, and 11 bases separated the two germline ends. The CDR3 covers 15 residues. The CDR3 region is CASSLALSQTGELFF. The CDR3 nucleotides are TGCGCCAGCAGCTTGGCGCTGTCCCAAACCGGGGAGCTGTTTTTT.

The chain recombines TRBV27 with TRBJ2-1, with 16 bases aligning to TRBD2. Germline V gives CDR1 MNHEY, CDR2 SMNVEV (reference sequence). The CDR3 runs 15 residues. V trimming: 6 bases; J trimming: 9 bases; junction bases outside the gene matches: 5. The CDR3 spells CASSPGTSGRAEQFF. In DNA form, the CDR3 reads TGTGCCAGCAGCCCCGGGACTAGCGGGAGGGCTGAGCAGTTCTTC.

This clonotype was seen at least ten times. The chain recombines TRBV5-6 with TRBJ2-3; 8 positions agree with TRBD2. In germline, CDR1 is SGHDT, CDR2 YYEEEE. This CDR3 has 15 amino acids. The V segment lost 0 bases and the J segment 7 bases; nucleotides outside the gene matches: 7. As DNA, the CDR3 is TGTGCCAGCAGCTTGGTTCTAGCGGGTGGACATACGCAGTATTTT. It specifies CASSLVLAGGHTQYF. Filled out from reference TRBV5-6 and TRBJ2-3, the complete variable domain reads DAGVTQSPTHLIKTRGQQVTLRCSPKSGHDTVSWYQQALGQGPQFIFQYYEEEERQRGNFPDRFSGHQFPNYSSELNVNALLLGDSALYLCASSLVLAGGHTQYFGPGTRLTVL.

This clonotype was seen repeatedly, ten times or more. The chain employs TRBV27 and TRBJ1-5; D is ambiguous. Deletions cut 5 bases from V and 2 bases from J, with 7 bases between. The CDR3 has 13 amino acids. CDR1 MNHEY and CDR2 SMNVEV come from the germline V gene (reference sequence). This chain's CDR3 is CASSQAGNQPQHF. The CDR3 nucleotides read TGTGCCAGCAGTCAGGCCGGCAATCAGCCCCAGCATTTT.

This clonotype turned up a few times. One junction end disagrees with the germline gene, perhaps due to a read error. The J gene is TRBJ2-7, the V gene TRBV7-9, with 8 bases identical to TRBD2. The length of the CDR3 is 15 residues. Germline lookup yields CDR1 SEHNR and CDR2 FQNEAQ (reference sequence). The CDR3 DNA reads as TGTGCCAACAGCTTAGGGGGTAGCGGGACCTACGAGCAGTACTTC. This translates into CANSLGGSGTYEQYF.

By share of the sample, this clonotype is medium-sized. The V call is TRBV2, the J call TRBJ1-5; 9 nucleotides agree with TRBD1. This CDR3 has 14 amino acids. Trimming cost V 8 bases and J 0 bases; bases outside gene matches: 2. Germline CDR1 reads SNHLY; CDR2 reads FYNNEI. CDR3 bases: TGTGCCAGCGGACAGGGGTATAGCAATCAGCCCCAGCATTTT. This translates into CASGQGYSNQPQHF.

This clonotype has at least ten counts. V is TRBV28 and J is TRBJ1-4; 9 bases fit TRBD1. V lost 5 bases, J lost 8 bases, and 12 bases stayed unmatched. Looked up from germline, CDR1 is MDHEN and CDR2 is SYDVKM. The CDR3 consists of 16 residues. CDR3: CASSGLTGGLGEKLFF. The CDR3 DNA follows: TGTGCCAGCAGTGGACTGACAGGGGGATTGGGCGAAAAACTGTTTTTT.

This clonotype was recorded at least ten times. This chain uses TRBV3-1 with TRBJ2-2; 8 positions match TRBD2. Germline V CDR1 and CDR2: LGHDT, YNNKEL (reference sequence). The CDR3 length is 14 residues. V lost 4 bases, J lost 4 bases, and 2 bases stayed unmatched. The CDR3 loop is CASSPTSVTGELFF. Here the CDR3 DNA reads TGTGCCAGCAGCCCGACTAGCGTCACCGGGGAGCTGTTTTTT.

This clonotype was observed at least ten times. V usage is TRBV6-1 and J usage is TRBJ2-5; perhaps D is TRBD1 or TRBD2 (6 bases each). The V end was cut by 4 bases, the J end by 1 base, with 22 bases between. In germline, CDR1 is MNHNS, CDR2 SASEGT. The CDR3 sequence is 18 residues long. The CDR3 DNA sequence: TGTGCCAGCAGTGCTGGGTGGGGGGCCGGGTACCCCCAAGAGACCCAGTACTTC. It yields the protein CASSAGWGAGYPQETQYF.